This is a list of T cell receptor beta chains from one sample in a study of T cell repertoires in cytomegalovirus infection. Antigens for these TCRs are unknown. TCRdb used MiXCR to reprocess the reads, holding one entry per CDR3 protein. The sample consists of about 69,000 distinct CDR3 sequences, about 26% of them appearing once. The starting material was CD8+ T cells from cultured PBMCs, obtained from culture after CMV antigen stimulation. These receptors were obtained from a human donor in good health (CMV status not recorded). Some clones in this sample may be carry-over from other donors' samples. Each CDR3 is given with its conserved first and last residue. Fields, in order: D gene, V gene, J gene, clone size, CDR3 DNA, CDR3 protein. A D gene is named only where the DNA matches it firmly. Clone size appears in some rows only: once, few, many, or a class for an expanded clone.

NA,TRBV20-1,TRBJ2-5,NA,TGCAGTGCTAGCGGGTGGGGAGAGACCCAGTACTTC,CSASGWGETQYF
TRBD2,TRBV20-1,TRBJ2-7,NA,TGCAGTGCTAGGTCGGCTAGCGGGAGGGTTGAGCAGTACTTC,CSARSASGRVEQYF
TRBD1,TRBV6-1,TRBJ2-3,many,TGTGCCAGCAGTGAAAGGGACAGGGGGGCAGATACGCAGTATTTT,CASSERDRGADTQYF
TRBD2,TRBV9,TRBJ2-1,NA,TGTGCCAGCAGCCCGACTGGCGGGGGGAACAATGAGCAGTTCTTC,CASSPTGGGNNEQFF
NA,TRBV20-1,TRBJ1-5,NA,TGCAGTGCTAGGAACAAAGGGACGTCCAATTTGACCCAGCATTTT,CSARNKGTSNLTQHF
NA,TRBV18,TRBJ2-7,NA,TGTGCCAGCTCACCCGGTGCCGAGCAGTACTTC,CASSPGAEQYF
TRBD2,TRBV6-6,TRBJ2-7,NA,TGTGCCAGCAGCAAGAGGACTAGCGATACCTCCTACGAGCAGTACTTC,CASSKRTSDTSYEQYF
TRBD1,TRBV7-9,TRBJ1-2,NA,TGTGCCACCGAAGGGCCTCGAGAAGGGGGCGACTATGGCTACACCTTC,CATEGPREGGDYGYTF
TRBD2,TRBV6-6,TRBJ2-2,many,TGTGCCAGCAGCCGGACTAGCGGGACCTCCACCGGGGAGCTGTTTTTT,CASSRTSGTSTGELFF
NA,TRBV7-9,TRBJ2-2,few,TGTGCCAGCAGCTTAGGGAGCGCGAACACCGGGGAGCTGTTTTTT,CASSLGSANTGELFF
NA,TRBV27,TRBJ2-7,few,TGTGCCAGCAGCCTCGCCGACAACTACGAGCAGTACTTC,CASSLADNYEQYF
NA,TRBV5-1,TRBJ1-2,NA,TGCGCCAGCAGCTTGTTAGGGGATGGTTCCTATGGCTACACCTTC,CASSLLGDGSYGYTF
TRBD2,TRBV20-1,TRBJ2-1,NA,TGCAGTGCTAGAGGGGGTAGCGGGGCCAGCTCCTACAATGAGCAGTTCTTC,CSARGGSGASSYNEQFF